The present TCR beta chain was sequenced within a study of T-cell memory formation after mild COVID-19. Study information: Among the donors, TCR clusters were largely specific to each donor. Notes on the study in general: A second wave of clones peaked on day 37, and their SARS-CoV-2 specificity went unconfirmed. The main location of contracting CD4+ clones was CM and EM, and that of contracting CD8+ clones was EMRA.

Comments on this clonotype: Its target is unknown.

Germline V CDR1 and CDR2: SEHNR, FQNEAQ (reference sequence). V lost 3 bases and J 1 base, leaving 9 bases between the germline ends. This CDR3 has 14 amino acids. cDNA libraries for TCR alpha and TCR beta, carrying sample barcodes and UMIs, came from 5'RACE with constant-segment primers. Each CDR3 protein gets one entry after TCRdb re-called the 5' RACE reads with MiXCR. The sample contains 40,000 to 60,000 distinct CDR3 sequences, 9.3% of which appear only once. The chain recombines TRBV7-9 with TRBJ1-1; D is unclear. The material sequenced was PBMCs or a T cell subset sorted from them (not recorded which). This TCR came from an adult woman who had mild COVID-19 (a few samples of this study predate the infection). Cell type and time point are not known. This chain's CDR3 is CASSLDQPNTEAFF. The CDR3, as DNA: TGTGCCAGCAGCTTGGACCAGCCGAACACTGAAGCTTTCTTT.